This T cell receptor (beta chain) came from a study of patients and donors after allogeneic stem cell transplantation. Each CDR3 protein is one row after TCRdb ran MiXCR on the RT-PCR reads. The top ten clones hold 5% to 6.5% of a sample with roughly 940,000 distinct CDR3 sequences, roughly 18% of them seen once. Germline V gene data show CDR1 as SGHRS and CDR2 as YFSETQ. CDR3 length: 15 residues. J lost 5 bases, V lost 3 bases, and 7 bases had no gene match. The sample taken for sequencing was blood, either unsorted or a sorted T cell fraction (not recorded which). This chain uses TRBV5-1 with TRBJ2-2; 7 positions agree with TRBD1. The source is a human donor who was either an allogeneic HSCT recipient or a stem cell or donor lymphocyte infusion donor (not recorded which). It is not recorded whose cells these are; they may come from a transplant donor. DNA for the CDR3: TGCGCCAGCAGCTACACAGGGGCTCCGACCGGGGAGCTGTTTTTT. This encodes CASSYTGAPTGELFF.